The source of this T cell receptor beta chain is a study of T-cell memory formation after mild COVID-19. Findings and caveats of the study: Pre-infection memory already had some responding clones, implying cross-reactive memory joined.

Note on this clonotype: The antigen is unknown.

Each CDR3 protein is one row after TCRdb ran MiXCR on the 5' RACE reads. This table has a few hundred thousand distinct CDR3 sequences, about 27% appearing once. From germline, CDR1 is KGHSH and CDR2 LQKENI. The V gene lost 1 base and the J gene lost 5 bases, with 12 bases spanning the gap. CDR3 length equals 14 residues. The source of this sequence is an adult woman who had mild COVID-19 (a few samples of this study predate the infection). Cell type and time point are not known. The chain links TRBV18 to TRBJ2-7, with D perhaps TRBD2 (5 bases). Sample: PBMCs or a T cell subset sorted from them (not recorded which). The CDR3 reads CASSPQLGSDEQYF. CDR3 nucleotides: TGTGCCAGCTCACCACAGCTTGGGAGTGACGAGCAGTACTTC.